This is a list of T cell receptor beta chains from one sample in a study of T cells after posttransplantation cyclophosphamide. Some clones are missing from TCRdb's copy, which holds only in-frame ones; the method was immunoSEQ multiplex PCR. The sample has over 10,000 clones, around 2.1% seen once. The sample consisted of PBMCs, taken after allogeneic stem cell transplant with posttransplant cyclophosphamide. These receptors all come from a male patient in his 30s who received an allogeneic stem cell transplant from a related donor, was CMV-positive, and had no GVHD. Some T cells may trace back to the graft donor. CDR3s include the opening cysteine and the closing phenylalanine or tryptophan. D genes are given only for firm matches. Not all rows give a size; the values are once, few, many and, for expanded clones, a class.

j_call,v_call,d_call,clone_size,cdr3_aa,cdr3_nt
TRBJ2-7,TRBV18,TRBD1,-,CASSRAGTAYEQYF,TGTGCCAGCTCACGGGCCGGGACAGCCTACGAGCAGTACTTC
TRBJ1-2,TRBV5-1,TRBD1,-,CASSSGQANLFYGYTF,TGCGCCAGCAGCTCGGGACAGGCGAACTTATTCTATGGCTACACCTTC
TRBJ2-7,TRBV5-5,TRBD1,-,CASSLTGGIEEQYF,TGTGCCAGCAGCTTAACAGGGGGCATAGAAGAGCAGTACTTC
TRBJ2-1,TRBV7-3,TRBD2,few,CASSPLAGVYNEQFF,TGTGCCAGCAGCCCACTAGCGGGAGTCTACAATGAGCAGTTCTTC
TRBJ2-5,TRBV4-2,-,few,CASSHITTGQETQYF,TGTGCCAGCAGCCACATTACTACAGGTCAAGAGACCCAGTACTTC
TRBJ1-1,TRBV7-8,-,few,CASSRGSAGNLEAFF,TGTGCCAGCAGCCGGGGGTCCGCAGGGAACCTTGAAGCTTTCTTT
TRBJ1-2,TRBV27,-,few,CASTVGRGYTF,TGTGCCAGCACAGTTGGGAGGGGCTACACCTTC
TRBJ1-5,TRBV7-6,-,medium-sized,CASSLEGSDQPQHF,TGTGCCAGCAGCTTAGAAGGTAGCGATCAGCCCCAGCATTTT
TRBJ2-1,TRBV7-8,TRBD1,-,CASSFLMDRDNEQFF,TGTGCCAGCAGCTTCTTAATGGACAGGGACAATGAGCAGTTCTTC
TRBJ1-5,TRBV28,-,-,CASRRDFTNQPQHF,TGTGCCAGCAGGCGGGACTTCACCAATCAGCCCCAGCATTTT
TRBJ2-3,TRBV27,TRBD2,few,CASSRATSGMVADTQYF,TGTGCCAGCAGTCGGGCGACTAGCGGGATGGTGGCAGATACGCAGTATTTT
TRBJ2-7,TRBV7-2,-,few,CASSLQGSGYEQYF,TGTGCCAGCAGCCTGCAGGGTTCAGGCTACGAGCAGTACTTC
TRBJ2-1,TRBV25-1,-,few,CASSETPIYNEQFF,TGTGCCAGCAGTGAAACTCCGATCTACAATGAGCAGTTCTTC
TRBJ2-7,TRBV7-2,TRBD1,few,CASSPRTGEAYEQYF,TGTGCCAGCAGCCCGCGGACAGGGGAGGCCTACGAGCAGTACTTC